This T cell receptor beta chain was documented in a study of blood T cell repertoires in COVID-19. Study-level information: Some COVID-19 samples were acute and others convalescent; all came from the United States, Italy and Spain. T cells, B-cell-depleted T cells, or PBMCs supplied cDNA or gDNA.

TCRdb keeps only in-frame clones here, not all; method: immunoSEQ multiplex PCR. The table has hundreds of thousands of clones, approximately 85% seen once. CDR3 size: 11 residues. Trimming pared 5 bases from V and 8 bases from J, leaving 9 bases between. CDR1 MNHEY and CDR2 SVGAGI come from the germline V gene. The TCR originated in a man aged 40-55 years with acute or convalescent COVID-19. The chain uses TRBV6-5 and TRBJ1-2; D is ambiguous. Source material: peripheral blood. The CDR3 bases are TGTGCCAGCAGTCCCGGAGGGGGCTACACCTTC. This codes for CASSPGGGYTF.